This T cell receptor beta chain was retrieved from a study of CD4+ T cells in melanoma. Study findings and constraints: Neoantigen-specific CD4+ T cells in melanoma reportedly had diverse differentiation states. CD8+ T cell, macrophage and B cell function reportedly correlated with neoantigen-specific CD4+ T cells.

As regards this clone: Its cognate antigen is unknown.

Here immunoSEQ multiplex PCR was the method, and the copy in TCRdb shows in-frame clones only, minus some. The sample contains tens of thousands of clones, 60% to 75% of which appear only once. The V gene lost 10 bases and the J gene lost 5 bases, with 16 bases spanning the gap. CDR3 length equals 13 residues. Germline assignment: CDR1 SEHNR and CDR2 FQNEAQ (reference sequence). The sample was tumor tissue. The TCR sequence derives from a human donor with melanoma. V is TRBV7-9 and J is TRBJ2-3, with D possibly being TRBD1 or TRBD2 (5 bases each). The CDR3 DNA reads as TGTGCCATCGGGGCCGCCTCGGGAGATACGCAGTATTTT. Its protein is CAIGAASGDTQYF. Filled out from reference TRBV7-9 and TRBJ2-3, the complete variable domain reads DTGVSQNPRHKITKRGQNVTFRCDPISEHNRLYWYRQTLGQGPEFLTYFQNEAQLEKSRLLSDRFSAERPKGSFSTLEIQRTEQGDSAMYLCAIGAASGDTQYFGPGTRLTVL.